This section outlines one T cell receptor beta chain sequence together with its context. This sample includes further DNA sequences coding for the same CDR3. Trimming pared 0 bases from V and 5 bases from J, leaving 2 bases between. CDR3 length equals 11 residues. Germline lookup yields CDR1 SGHNT and CDR2 YYREEE (reference sequence). This specimen comes from a study of control samples from healthy donors and cancer patients. Clones were read by immunoSEQ multiplex PCR, and TCRdb kept only the in-frame ones, dropping some. This sample carries fewer than 200,000 clones, roughly 89% of them seen once, and the ten largest clones take 1.2% to 1.5%.

This receptor was identified in a woman aged 45-60 years in good health. What was sequenced was blood. The chain links TRBV5-4 to TRBJ2-5; D gene unclear. The CDR3 nucleotides are TGTGCCAGCAGCTTGGAGGAGACCCAGTACTTC. Translated, it gives CASSLEETQYF.